What follows describes a single T cell receptor beta chain. Participant ages covered about 18 to 100 years across about 25 US areas. Cohorts were determined from participant-reported clinical history. The source of the sample is a study of blood T cell repertoires in COVID-19. Study-wide background: Nucleic acid was either cDNA or gDNA, and it came from T cells, B-cell-depleted T cells, or PBMCs.

Trimming at V came to 2 bases and at J to 4 bases, leaving 0 bases not matched to a gene. The CDR3 is 13 amino acids. In germline, CDR1 is SEHNR, CDR2 FQNEAQ (reference sequence). In the authors' workflow: The authors estimated nucleated cell counts from reference gene primer amplification. Assay: immunoSEQ multiplex PCR; the TCRdb copy retains only in-frame clones and omits some. D and trimming were read from the DNA, whereas the V and J calls and clone size are those reported in that table. Counted here are about 170,000 clones, 65% to 80% occurring once; the ten biggest clones make up around a fifth.

This chain joins TRBV7-9 and TRBJ1-1, with 8 bases identical to TRBD1. The sequence came from a woman in her 70s in a cohort exposed to, infected with or recovered from COVID-19 (not recorded which). The sequenced material came from PBMCs or T cells enriched from blood (not recorded which). This CDR3 is CASSLTGGTEAFF. Here the CDR3 DNA reads TGTGCCAGCAGCTTAACAGGGGGCACTGAAGCTTTCTTT.